This T cell receptor beta chain was observed in a study of shared clonotypes between healthy human individuals. As for the study in general: Donor composition was a couple of women and three men, aged 18 to 49. Whole-study results and caveats: Between a handful of donors, naive CD4 clonotypes were shared at a level of about 5%. Having only a few donors restricted how much genetic and exposure-history diversity was captured.

To note about this clone: Its antigen remains unknown.

With V trimmed by 8 bases and J by 1 base, 6 bases remained unmatched. CDR3 length: 14 amino acids. Germline V lookup: CDR1 MNHEY, CDR2 SMNVEV (reference sequence). Measured with immunoSEQ multiplex PCR; TCRdb has only the in-frame clones, and not every one. The sample holds some 600,000 clones, about 95% seen once. Positive CCR7 selection of CD45RO-negative cells yielded the naive CD8 cells, and terminally differentiated effector memory CD45RA+ cells were excluded. The chain has TRBV27 and TRBJ2-3; 7 bases line up with TRBD1. The TCR sequence derives from a woman in her 30s in good health. The sample comprised naive CD8+ T cells sorted from blood. The CDR3 DNA reads as TGTGCCAGCGGAACGACAGGGCGCACAGATACGCAGTATTTT. It translates to CASGTTGRTDTQYF.